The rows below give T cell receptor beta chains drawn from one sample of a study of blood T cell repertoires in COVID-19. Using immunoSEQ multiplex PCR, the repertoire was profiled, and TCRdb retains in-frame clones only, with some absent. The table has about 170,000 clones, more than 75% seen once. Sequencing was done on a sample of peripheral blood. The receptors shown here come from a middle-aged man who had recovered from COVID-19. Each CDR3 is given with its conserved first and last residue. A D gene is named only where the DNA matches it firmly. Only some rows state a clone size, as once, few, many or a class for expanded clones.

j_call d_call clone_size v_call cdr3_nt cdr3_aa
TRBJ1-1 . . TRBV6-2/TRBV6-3 TGTGCCAGCAGTTACGAGTTCCGGGGGGGGACCACTGAAGCTTTCTTT CASSYEFRGGTTEAFF
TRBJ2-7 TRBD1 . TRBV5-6 TGTGCCAGCAGCAGGACAGGGTTCGAGCAGTACTTC CASSRTGFEQYF
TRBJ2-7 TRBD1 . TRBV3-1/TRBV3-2 TGTGCCAGCAGCCCGACAGGGGGTCCCTACGAGCAGTACTTC CASSPTGGPYEQYF
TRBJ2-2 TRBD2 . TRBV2 TGTGCCAGCAGTGCACAACTAGCGGGGGGGAACACCGGGGAGCTGTTTTTT CASSAQLAGGNTGELFF
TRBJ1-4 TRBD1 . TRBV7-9 TGTGCCAGCACCAAAGGGGGACAGGGAGTTGAAAAACTGTTTTTT CASTKGGQGVEKLFF
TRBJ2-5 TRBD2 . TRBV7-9 TGTGCCAGCAGCCCAGGGAGCCTAGCGGGAGCGGCGGAGACCCAGTACTTC CASSPGSLAGAAETQYF
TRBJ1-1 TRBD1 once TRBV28 TGTGCCAGCAGTTTATTGGGGACAGGGGTATCGAACACTGAAGCTTTCTTT CASSLLGTGVSNTEAFF
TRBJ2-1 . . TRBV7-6 TGTGCCAGCAGCTTAGGACCGGGGAATGAGCAGTTCTTC CASSLGPGNEQFF
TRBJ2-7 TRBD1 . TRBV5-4 TGTGCCAGCAGCTCAGGGACAGCAGTTCCGAACGAGCAGTACTTC CASSSGTAVPNEQYF
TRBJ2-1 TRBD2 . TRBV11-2 TGTGCCAGCAGCCTACTCCCCCTAGCGGGCCCCTACAATGAGCAGTTCTTC CASSLLPLAGPYNEQFF